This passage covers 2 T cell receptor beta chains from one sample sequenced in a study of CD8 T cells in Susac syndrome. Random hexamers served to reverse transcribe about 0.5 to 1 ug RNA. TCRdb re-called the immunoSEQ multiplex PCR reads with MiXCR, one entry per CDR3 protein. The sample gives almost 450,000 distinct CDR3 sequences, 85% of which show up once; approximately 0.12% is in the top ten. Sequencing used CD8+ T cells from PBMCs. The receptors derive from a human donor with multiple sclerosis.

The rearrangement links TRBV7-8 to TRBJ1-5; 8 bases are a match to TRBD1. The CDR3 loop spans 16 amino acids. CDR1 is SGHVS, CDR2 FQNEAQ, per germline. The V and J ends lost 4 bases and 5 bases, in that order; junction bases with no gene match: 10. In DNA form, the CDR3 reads TGTGCCAGCAGCTCGGCGACAGGGGATCTCCATCAGCCCCAGCATTTT. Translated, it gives CASSSATGDLHQPQHF.

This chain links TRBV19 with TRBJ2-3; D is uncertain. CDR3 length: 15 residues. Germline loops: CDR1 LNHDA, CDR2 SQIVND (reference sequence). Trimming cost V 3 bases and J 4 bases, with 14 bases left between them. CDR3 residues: CASSIIGWAADTQYF. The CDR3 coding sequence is TGTGCCAGTAGTATTATCGGTTGGGCGGCAGATACGCAGTATTTT.